This T cell receptor beta chain is drawn from a study of beta chain features in type 1 diabetes. Whole-study findings and limits: Possible PCR preference for shorter templates applied equally to patients and controls. In every one of the four CD4+ subsets, TCRB CDR3s were moderately but significantly shorter in Type 1 diabetes patients. A cDNA-based sequencing approach could over-represent cells with high TCR expression. Among type 1 diabetes patients, VDJ junctions had fewer insertions and more deletions.

This clone turned up a few times. Its antigen is not known. Reverse transcription of all isolated RNA meant that expressed TCRB transcripts were sequenced. Generated by immunoSEQ multiplex PCR, the TCRdb table keeps only in-frame clones and is missing some. This table holds some 200,000 clones, roughly 17% found once. CD4+ naive, central memory, regulatory and stem cell-like memory cells were sorted via CD45RO/CCR7/CD25/CD127/CD95/CD27. Sequencing was done on a sample of naive CD4+ T cells from blood. This receptor was identified in a man younger than 45 with type 1 diabetes.

CDR3 bases: TGCAGCGTTTCAGGGGTAGCCAAAAACATTCAGTACTTC. This translates into CSVSGVAKNIQYF. J is TRBJ2-4 and V is TRBV29-1, with D possibly TRBD1 on 6 matching bases. V was pared by 5 bases and J by 0 bases, with 8 bases between. CDR1 is SQVTM and CDR2 is ANQGSEA in the germline V gene. The CDR3 runs to 13 residues. Based on the CDR3 plus reference TRBV29-1 and TRBJ2-4, the full variable domain is SAVISQKPSRDICQRGTSLTIQCQVDSQVTMMFWYRQQPGQSLTLIATANQGSEATYESGFVIDKFPISRPNLTFSTLTVSNMSPEDSSIYLCSVSGVAKNIQYFGAGTRLSVL.